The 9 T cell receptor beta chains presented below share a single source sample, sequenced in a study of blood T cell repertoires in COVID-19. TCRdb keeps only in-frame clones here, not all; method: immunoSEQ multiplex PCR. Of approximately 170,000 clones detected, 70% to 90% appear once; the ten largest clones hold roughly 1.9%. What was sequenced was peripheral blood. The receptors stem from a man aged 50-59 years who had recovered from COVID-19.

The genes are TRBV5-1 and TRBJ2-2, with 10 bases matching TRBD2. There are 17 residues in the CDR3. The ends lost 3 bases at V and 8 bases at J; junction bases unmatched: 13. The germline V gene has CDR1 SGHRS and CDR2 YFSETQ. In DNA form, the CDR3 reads TGCGCCAGCAGCTCTGGACTAGCGGATTACCGGGGAGGGGAGCTGTTTTTT. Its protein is CASSSGLADYRGGELFF. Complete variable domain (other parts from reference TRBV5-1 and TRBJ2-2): KAGVTQTPRYLIKTRGQQVTLSCSPISGHRSVSWYQQTPGQGLQFLFEYFSETQRNKGNFPGRFSGRQFSNSRSEMNVSTLELGDSALYLCASSSGLADYRGGELFFGEGSRLTVL.

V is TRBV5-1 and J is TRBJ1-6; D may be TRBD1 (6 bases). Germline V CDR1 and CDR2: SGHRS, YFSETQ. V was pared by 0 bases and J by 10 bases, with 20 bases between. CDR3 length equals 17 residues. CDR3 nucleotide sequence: TGCGCCAGCAGCTTGGGCGGGCTTAGACAGGAACGATCACCCCTCCACTTT. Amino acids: CASSLGGLRQERSPLHF.

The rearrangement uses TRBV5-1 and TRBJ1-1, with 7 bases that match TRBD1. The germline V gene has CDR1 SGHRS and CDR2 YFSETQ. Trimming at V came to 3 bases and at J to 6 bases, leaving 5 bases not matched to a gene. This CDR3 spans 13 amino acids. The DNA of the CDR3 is TGCGCCAGCAGCTCGGGACAGCATCCTGAAGCTTTCTTT. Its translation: CASSSGQHPEAFF.

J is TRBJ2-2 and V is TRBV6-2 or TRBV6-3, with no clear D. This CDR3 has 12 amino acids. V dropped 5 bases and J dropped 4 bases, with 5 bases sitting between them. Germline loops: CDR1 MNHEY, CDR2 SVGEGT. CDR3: CASSRLTGELFF. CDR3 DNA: TGTGCCAGCAGTCGACTCACCGGGGAGCTGTTTTTT.

CDR3 protein: CASSDNEQYF. The CDR3, as DNA: TGTGCCAGCAGCGATAACGAGCAGTACTTC. The chain links TRBV9 to TRBJ2-7, with D uncertain. The CDR3 is made up of 10 amino acids. In germline, CDR1 is SGDLS, CDR2 YYNGEE. The V gene lost 3 bases and the J gene lost 5 bases, with 3 bases spanning the gap. Filled out from reference TRBV9 and TRBJ2-7, the complete variable domain reads DSGVTQTPKHLITATGQRVTLRCSPRSGDLSVYWYQQSLDQGLQFLIQYYNGEERAKGNILERFSAQQFPDLHSELNLSSLELGDSALYFCASSDNEQYFGPGTRLTVT.

The CDR3 sequence: CASTMGPGTPNTGELFF. The CDR3 region has the DNA TGTGCCAGTACCATGGGCCCAGGGACTCCGAACACCGGGGAGCTGTTTTTT. This chain uses TRBV19 with TRBJ2-2, with TRBD2 as a possible D gene (6 bases). The V gene lost 7 bases and the J gene lost 0 bases, with 18 bases spanning the gap. CDR1 and CDR2 from the germline V gene are LNHDA and SQIVND (reference sequence). The CDR3 has 17 residues. Looking up the rest from reference TRBV19 and TRBJ2-2 gives the full variable domain: DGGITQSPKYLFRKEGQNVTLSCEQNLNHDAMYWYRQDPGQGLRLIYYSQIVNDFQKGDIAEGYSVSREKKESFPLTVTSAQKNPTAFYLCASTMGPGTPNTGELFFGEGSRLTVL.

The CDR3 DNA reads as TGTGCCAGCAGCCGAAGAGGCGATGGAGGGGGCCCCCTCCACTTT. It is translated as CASSRRGDGGGPLHF. The rearrangement uses TRBV3-1 (or the pseudogene TRBV3-2) and TRBJ1-6, with 7 bases matching TRBD1. Germline V CDR1 and CDR2: LGHDT, YNNKEL (reference sequence). The CDR3 covers 15 residues. The trim removed 4 bases at V and 13 bases at J, leaving 13 bases unmatched.

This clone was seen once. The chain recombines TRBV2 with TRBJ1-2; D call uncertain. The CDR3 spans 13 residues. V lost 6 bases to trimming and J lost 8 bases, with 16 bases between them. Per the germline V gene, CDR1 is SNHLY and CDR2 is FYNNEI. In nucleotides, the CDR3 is TGTGCCAGCAGACAAGATCAGGCTGTAGGCTACACCTTC. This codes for CASRQDQAVGYTF.

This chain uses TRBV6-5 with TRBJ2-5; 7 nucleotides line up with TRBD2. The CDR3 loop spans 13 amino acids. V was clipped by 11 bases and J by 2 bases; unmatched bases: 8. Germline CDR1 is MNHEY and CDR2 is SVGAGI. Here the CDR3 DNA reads TGTGCCGGGAGGGGCGCGAATCAAGAGACCCAGTACTTC. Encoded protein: CAGRGANQETQYF.